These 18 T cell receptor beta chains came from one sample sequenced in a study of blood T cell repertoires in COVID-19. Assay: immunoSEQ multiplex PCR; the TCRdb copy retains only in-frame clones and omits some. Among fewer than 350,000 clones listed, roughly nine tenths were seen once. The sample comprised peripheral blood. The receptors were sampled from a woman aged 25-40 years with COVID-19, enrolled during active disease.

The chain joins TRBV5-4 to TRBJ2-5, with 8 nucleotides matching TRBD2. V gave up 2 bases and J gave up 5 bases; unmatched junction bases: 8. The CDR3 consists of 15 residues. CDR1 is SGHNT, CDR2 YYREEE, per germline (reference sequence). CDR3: CASSLHASGWETQYF. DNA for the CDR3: TGTGCCAGCAGCTTACACGCTAGCGGGTGGGAGACCCAGTACTTC. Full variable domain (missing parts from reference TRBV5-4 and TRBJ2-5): ETGVTQSPTHLIKTRGQQVTLRCSSQSGHNTVSWYQQALGQGPQFIFQYYREEENGRGNFPPRFSGLQFPNYSSELNVNALELDDSALYLCASSLHASGWETQYFGPGTRLLVL.

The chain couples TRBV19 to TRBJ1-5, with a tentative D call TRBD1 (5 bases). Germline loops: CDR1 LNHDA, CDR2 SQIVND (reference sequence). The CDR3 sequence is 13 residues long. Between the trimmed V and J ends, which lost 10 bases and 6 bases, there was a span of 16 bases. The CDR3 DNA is TGTGCCACCTCCAGGGTGGGTATTCAGCCCCAGCATTTT. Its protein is CATSRVGIQPQHF.

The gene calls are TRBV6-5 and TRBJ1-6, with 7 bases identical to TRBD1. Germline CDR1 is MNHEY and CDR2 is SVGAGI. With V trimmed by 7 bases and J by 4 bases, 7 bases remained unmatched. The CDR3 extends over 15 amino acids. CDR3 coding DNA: TGTGCCAGCACGAGTTCACAGGGGTATAATTCACCCCTCCACTTT. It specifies CASTSSQGYNSPLHF.

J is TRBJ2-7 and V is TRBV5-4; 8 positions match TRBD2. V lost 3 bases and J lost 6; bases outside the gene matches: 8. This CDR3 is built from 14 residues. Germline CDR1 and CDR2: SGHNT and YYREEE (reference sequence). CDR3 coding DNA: TGTGCCAGCAGCTCGCCGGGACTAGTATCCGAGCAGTACTTC. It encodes CASSSPGLVSEQYF.

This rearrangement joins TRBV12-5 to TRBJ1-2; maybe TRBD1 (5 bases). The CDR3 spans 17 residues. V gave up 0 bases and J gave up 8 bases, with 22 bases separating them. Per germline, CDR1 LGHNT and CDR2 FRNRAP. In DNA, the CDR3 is TGTGCTAGTGGTTTGGTAGTACGGCCAGGGAGGTCGGAAGGCTACACCTTC. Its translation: CASGLVVRPGRSEGYTF.

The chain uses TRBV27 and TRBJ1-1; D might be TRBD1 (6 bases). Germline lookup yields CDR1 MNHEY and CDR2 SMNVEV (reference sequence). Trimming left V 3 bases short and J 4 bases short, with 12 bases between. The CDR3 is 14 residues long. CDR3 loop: CASSFGGGVTEAFF. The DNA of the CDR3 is TGTGCCAGCAGTTTCGGAGGGGGGGTCACTGAAGCTTTCTTT.

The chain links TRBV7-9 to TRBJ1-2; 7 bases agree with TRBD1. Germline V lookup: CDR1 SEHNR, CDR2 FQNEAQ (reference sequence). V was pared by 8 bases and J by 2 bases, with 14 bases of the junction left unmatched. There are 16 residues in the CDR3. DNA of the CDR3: TGTGCCAGCCCATTCCTAACACACAGGGGAAACTATGGCTACACCTTC. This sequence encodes CASPFLTHRGNYGYTF. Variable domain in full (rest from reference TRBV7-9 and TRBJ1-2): DTGVSQNPRHKITKRGQNVTFRCDPISEHNRLYWYRQTLGQGPEFLTYFQNEAQLEKSRLLSDRFSAERPKGSFSTLEIQRTEQGDSAMYLCASPFLTHRGNYGYTFGSGTRLTVV.

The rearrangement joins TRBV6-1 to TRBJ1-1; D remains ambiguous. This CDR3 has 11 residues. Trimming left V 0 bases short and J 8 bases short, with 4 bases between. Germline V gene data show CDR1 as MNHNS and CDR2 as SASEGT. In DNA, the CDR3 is TGTGCCAGCAGTGAAGCAGCAGAAGCTTTCTTT. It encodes CASSEAAEAFF.

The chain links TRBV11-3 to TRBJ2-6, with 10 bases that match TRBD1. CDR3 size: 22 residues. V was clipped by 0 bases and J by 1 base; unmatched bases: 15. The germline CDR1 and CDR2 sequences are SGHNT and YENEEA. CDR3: CASSLDRDRGLFIGSGANVLTF. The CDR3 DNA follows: TGTGCCAGCAGCTTAGACCGGGACAGGGGTTTGTTTATCGGATCTGGGGCCAACGTCCTGACTTTC.

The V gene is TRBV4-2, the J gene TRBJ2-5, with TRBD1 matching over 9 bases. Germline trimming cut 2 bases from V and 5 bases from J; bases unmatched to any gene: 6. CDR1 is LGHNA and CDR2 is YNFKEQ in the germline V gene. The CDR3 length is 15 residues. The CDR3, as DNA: TGTGCCAGCAGCCAAAGGGAAGGGACAGGGGAGACCCAGTACTTC. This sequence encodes CASSQREGTGETQYF.

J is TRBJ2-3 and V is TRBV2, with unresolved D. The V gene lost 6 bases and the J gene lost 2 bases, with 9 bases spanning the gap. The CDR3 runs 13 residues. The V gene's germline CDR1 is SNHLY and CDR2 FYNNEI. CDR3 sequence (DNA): TGTGCCAGCAGACTCGTAGTCACAGATACGCAGTATTTT. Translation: CASRLVVTDTQYF.

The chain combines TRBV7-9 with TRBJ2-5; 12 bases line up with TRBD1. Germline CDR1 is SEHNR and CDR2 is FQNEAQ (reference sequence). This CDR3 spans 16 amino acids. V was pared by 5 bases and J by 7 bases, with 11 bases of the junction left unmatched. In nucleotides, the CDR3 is TGTGCCAGCAGCCAGGGGACAGGGGGCCCATCACGGACCCAGTACTTC. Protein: CASSQGTGGPSRTQYF.

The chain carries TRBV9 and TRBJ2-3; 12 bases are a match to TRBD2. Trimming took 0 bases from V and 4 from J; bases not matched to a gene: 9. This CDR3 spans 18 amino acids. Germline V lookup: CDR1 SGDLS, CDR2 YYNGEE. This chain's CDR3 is CASSVVLLAGGVADTQYF. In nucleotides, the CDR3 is TGTGCCAGCAGCGTAGTCCTACTAGCGGGGGGCGTGGCAGATACGCAGTATTTT.

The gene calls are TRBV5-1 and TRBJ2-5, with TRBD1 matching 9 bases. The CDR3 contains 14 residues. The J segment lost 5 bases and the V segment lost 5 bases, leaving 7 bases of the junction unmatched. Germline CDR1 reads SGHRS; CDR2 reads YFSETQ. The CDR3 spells CASRPGTGTETQYF. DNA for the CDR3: TGCGCCAGCAGACCCGGGACAGGGACGGAGACCCAGTACTTC.

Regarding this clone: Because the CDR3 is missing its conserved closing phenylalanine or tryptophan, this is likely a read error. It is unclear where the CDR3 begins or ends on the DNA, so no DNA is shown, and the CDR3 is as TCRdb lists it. The CDR3 spells CASSTRWAVITSD. The chain is built from TRBV21-1 and TRBJ1-2; the table's D call TRBD1 went unverified against the DNA. TRBV21-1 corresponds to a pseudogene. The CDR3 is made up of 13 amino acids, end residues included.

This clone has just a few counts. The DNA of the CDR3 is TGTGCCAGCACCCGGGACAGGCGGATGGGTGCGAGGACTTTCTTT. Residues: CASTRDRRMGARTFF. This chain links TRBV2 with TRBJ1-1; 8 bases fit TRBD1. CDR3 length: 15 amino acids. After removal of 7 bases from V and 12 bases from J, the junction contained 19 bases not matched to a gene. Germline lookup yields CDR1 SNHLY and CDR2 FYNNEI.

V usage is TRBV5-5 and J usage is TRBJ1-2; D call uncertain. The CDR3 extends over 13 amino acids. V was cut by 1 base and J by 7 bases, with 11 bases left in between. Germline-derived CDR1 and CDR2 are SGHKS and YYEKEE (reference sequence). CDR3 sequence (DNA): TGTGCCAGCAGCTTGCAGGCGGGGTTTGGCTACACCTTC. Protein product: CASSLQAGFGYTF.

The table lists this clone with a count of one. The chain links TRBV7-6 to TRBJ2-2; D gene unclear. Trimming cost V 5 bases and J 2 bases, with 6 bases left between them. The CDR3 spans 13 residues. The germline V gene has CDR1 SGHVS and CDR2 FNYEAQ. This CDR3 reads CASSLSNTGELFF. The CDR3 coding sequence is TGTGCCAGCAGCCTAAGCAACACCGGGGAGCTGTTTTTT.